This T cell receptor (beta chain) is from a study of blood T cell repertoires in COVID-19. Study as a whole: Donors in the United States, Italy and Spain gave samples during acute or convalescent COVID-19. PBMCs, B-cell-depleted T cells, or T cells provided the cDNA or gDNA that made up the material.

This CDR3 has 14 residues. V dropped 2 bases and J dropped 1 base, with 5 bases sitting between them. Germline assignment: CDR1 MGHRA and CDR2 YSYEKL. Authors' processing steps: By means of reference gene primer amplification, nucleated cell counts were estimated. The assay was immunoSEQ multiplex PCR, and TCRdb's table has in-frame clones only and misses some. Clone size and V and J calls were adopted from that table, with D and trimming inferred from the DNA. This table has around 100,000 clones, 75% to 90% appearing once. The source of this sequence is a human donor in a cohort sampled during active or convalescent COVID-19. The chain links TRBV4-1 to TRBJ1-4; no reliable D call. Input material: peripheral blood. CDR3 coding DNA: TGCGCCAGCAGCCAACAGGAAACTAATGAAAAACTGTTTTTT. It translates to CASSQQETNEKLFF.